This T cell receptor (beta chain) was identified during a study of blood T cell repertoires in COVID-19 (dated by TCRdb to about 2020). About the study as a whole: Samples covering the acute and convalescent phases of COVID-19 were provided by collaborators in the United States, Italy and Spain. The material from the prospective study consisted of cDNA or gDNA derived from T cells, B-cell-depleted T cells, or PBMCs. Where HLA class I and class II types were available, the types were taken from metadata supplied by the sample provider, not from assay-based typing. Deeply sampled blood TCRbeta repertoires from subjects exposed to, actively infected with, or recovered from COVID-19 were included in the dataset. Samples came from the ongoing ImmuneRACE study (first 160 participants) plus 1,254 subjects from 6 global collaborators. The repertoires were released in a freely available public database intended as a resource for research on the immune response to SARS-CoV-2. The sample metadata nearly always contained a de-identified subject ID, COVID-19 status, age in years and sex.

As encoded in the germline V gene, CDR1 is KGHSH while CDR2 is LQKENI. V lost 0 bases and J lost 3 bases; the stretch between them is 9 bases long. Taken from cysteine to phenylalanine, the CDR3 has 14 residues. Solely the CDR3 DNA is kept, with 42 bases framed from the first base. TCRbeta CDR3 regions were amplified from genomic DNA by means of the immunoSEQ Assay, a bias-controlled multiplex PCR. Processing in the source paper ran as follows. The number of nucleated cells in each sample was estimated by amplification of reference gene primers within the assay. Sequence reads were collapsed and filtered to measure the absolute abundance of every unique TCRbeta CDR3 rearrangement. For each sample, productive Simpson clonality was calculated by taking the square root of Simpson's diversity index across productive rearrangements. TCRdb's version of the immuneACCESS table is confined to in-frame rearrangements and falls short of the full clone set. An unresolved V gene accounts for under half of the shortfall where checked; the remainder is of unknown origin. V and J calls plus clone size are reproduced from that table; the DNA served to infer D and trimming. The sample table contains some 170,000 clones; only one count was recorded for more than 80% of them. The top ten hold less than 9% of the sample.

Summary of the overall study and its limitations: Clinical and demographic metadata were provided uncurated, with the amount varying by source and participant.

With respect to this clone: Its antigen remains unidentified. The input lacks base qualities; no much larger clone sits a single base away.

Each collaborating institution followed its own protocols to collect whole blood in K2EDTA tubes. Collaborator samples were shipped for TCRbeta analysis as frozen whole blood, isolated PBMCs, or DNA extracted from either sample type. Rearrangement joined TRBV18 to TRBJ2-7; TRBD1 is possibly the D segment (5 matching bases). Sequencing used peripheral blood. This receptor was obtained from a woman aged 60-75 years with acute or convalescent COVID-19. The DNA sequence reads TGTGCCAGCTCACCACCGGGGCAGAACTACGAGCAGTACTTC. It translates to CASSPPGQNYEQYF.